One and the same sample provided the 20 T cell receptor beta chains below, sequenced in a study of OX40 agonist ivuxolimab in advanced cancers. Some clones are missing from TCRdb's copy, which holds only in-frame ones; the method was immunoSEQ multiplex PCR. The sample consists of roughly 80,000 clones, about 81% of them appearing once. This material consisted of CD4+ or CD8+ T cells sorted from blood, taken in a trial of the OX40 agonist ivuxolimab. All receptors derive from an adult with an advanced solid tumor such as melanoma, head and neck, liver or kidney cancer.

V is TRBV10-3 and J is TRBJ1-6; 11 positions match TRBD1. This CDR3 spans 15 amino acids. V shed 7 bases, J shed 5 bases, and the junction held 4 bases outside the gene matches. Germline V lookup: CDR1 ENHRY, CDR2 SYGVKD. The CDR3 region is CAIKGQGENNSPLHF. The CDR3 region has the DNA TGTGCCATCAAGGGACAGGGGGAGAATAATTCACCCCTCCACTTT.

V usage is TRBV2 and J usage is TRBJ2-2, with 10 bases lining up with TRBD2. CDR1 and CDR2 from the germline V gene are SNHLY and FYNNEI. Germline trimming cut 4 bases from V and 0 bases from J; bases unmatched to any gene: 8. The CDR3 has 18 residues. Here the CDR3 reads CASSAAELAGSNTGELFF. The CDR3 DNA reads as TGTGCCAGCAGTGCGGCGGAACTAGCGGGGTCGAACACCGGGGAGCTGTTTTTT.

The CDR3 DNA reads as TGTGCCAGCAGCGCGCAACAGGGTTCGAGCACAGATACGCAGTATTTT. Protein sequence: CASSAQQGSSTDTQYF. The chain uses TRBV9 and TRBJ2-3; D is possibly TRBD1 (6 bases). CDR1 is SGDLS and CDR2 is YYNGEE in the germline V gene. The CDR3 is 16 residues long. The germline V and J ends were trimmed by 3 bases and 0 bases, with 14 bases remaining between them. Drawing the rest from reference TRBV9 and TRBJ2-3, the complete variable domain is DSGVTQTPKHLITATGQRVTLRCSPRSGDLSVYWYQQSLDQGLQFLIQYYNGEERAKGNILERFSAQQFPDLHSELNLSSLELGDSALYFCASSAQQGSSTDTQYFGPGTRLTVL.

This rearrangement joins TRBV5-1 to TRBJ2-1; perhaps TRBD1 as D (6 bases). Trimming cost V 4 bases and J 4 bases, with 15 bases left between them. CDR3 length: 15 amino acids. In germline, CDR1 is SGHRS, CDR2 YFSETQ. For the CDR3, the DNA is TGCGCCAGCAGCACATCCGGGACAACTTACAATGAGCAGTTCTTC. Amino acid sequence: CASSTSGTTYNEQFF. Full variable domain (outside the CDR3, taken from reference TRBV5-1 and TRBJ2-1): KAGVTQTPRYLIKTRGQQVTLSCSPISGHRSVSWYQQTPGQGLQFLFEYFSETQRNKGNFPGRFSGRQFSNSRSEMNVSTLELGDSALYLCASSTSGTTYNEQFFGPGTRLTVL.

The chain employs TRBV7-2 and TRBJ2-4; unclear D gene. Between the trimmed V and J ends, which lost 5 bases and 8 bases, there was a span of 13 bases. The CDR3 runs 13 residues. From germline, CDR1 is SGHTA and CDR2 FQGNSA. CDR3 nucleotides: TGTGCCAGCAGCCCCAACCTAAGGGACATTCAGTACTTC. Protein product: CASSPNLRDIQYF.

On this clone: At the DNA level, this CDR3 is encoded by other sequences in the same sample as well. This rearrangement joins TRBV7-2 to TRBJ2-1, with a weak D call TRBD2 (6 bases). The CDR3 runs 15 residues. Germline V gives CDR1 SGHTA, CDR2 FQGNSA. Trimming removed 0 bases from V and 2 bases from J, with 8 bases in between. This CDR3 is CASSLAGGPYNEQFF. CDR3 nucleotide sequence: TGTGCCAGCAGCTTAGCGGGGGGTCCCTACAATGAGCAGTTCTTC.

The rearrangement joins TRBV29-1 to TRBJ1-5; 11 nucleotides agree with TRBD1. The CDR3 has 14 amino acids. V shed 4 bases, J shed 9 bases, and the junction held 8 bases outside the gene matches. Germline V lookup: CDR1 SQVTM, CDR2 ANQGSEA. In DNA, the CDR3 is TGCAGCGTTGTGGGACAGGGGGATAGGGGGCCCCAGCATTTT. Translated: CSVVGQGDRGPQHF.

CDR3 nucleotides: TGTGCCAGCAGCTTGAATAGAGGGGAAACTGAAGCTTTCTTT. The encoded protein is CASSLNRGETEAFF. The gene calls are TRBV5-6 and TRBJ1-1, with D perhaps matching TRBD1 (5 bases). The germline V gene encodes CDR1 SGHDT and CDR2 YYEEEE. This CDR3 region has 14 residues. With 1 base removed from V and 5 bases from J, the gap between germline ends came to 12 bases.

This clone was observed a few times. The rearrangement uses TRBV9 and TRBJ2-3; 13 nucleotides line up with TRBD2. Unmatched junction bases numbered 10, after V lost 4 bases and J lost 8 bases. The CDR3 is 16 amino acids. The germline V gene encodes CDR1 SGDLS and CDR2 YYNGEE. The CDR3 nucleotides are TGTGCCAGCAGCTCAACTAGCGGGGGGGCAAGTGGTACGCAGTATTTT. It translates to CASSSTSGGASGTQYF.

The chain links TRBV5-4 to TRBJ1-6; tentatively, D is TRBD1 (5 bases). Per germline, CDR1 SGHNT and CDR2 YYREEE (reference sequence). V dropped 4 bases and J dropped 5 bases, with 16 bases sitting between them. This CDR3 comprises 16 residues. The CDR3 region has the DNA TGTGCCAGCAGCCCGCCCGGGACGCCAAATAATTCACCCCTCCACTTT. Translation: CASSPPGTPNNSPLHF.

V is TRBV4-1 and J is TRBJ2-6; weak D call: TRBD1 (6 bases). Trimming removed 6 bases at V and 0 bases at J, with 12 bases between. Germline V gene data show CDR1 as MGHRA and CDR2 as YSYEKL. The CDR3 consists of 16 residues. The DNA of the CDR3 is TGCGCCAGCAGTCCCGGACAGTTCTCTGGGGCCAACGTCCTGACTTTC. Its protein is CASSPGQFSGANVLTF.

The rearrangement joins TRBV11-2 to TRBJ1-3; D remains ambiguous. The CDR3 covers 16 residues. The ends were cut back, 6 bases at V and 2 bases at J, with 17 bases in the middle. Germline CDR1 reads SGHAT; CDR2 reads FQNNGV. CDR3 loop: CASRAGDSVPGNTIYF. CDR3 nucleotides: TGTGCCAGCAGGGCCGGTGATTCGGTCCCTGGAAACACCATATATTTT.

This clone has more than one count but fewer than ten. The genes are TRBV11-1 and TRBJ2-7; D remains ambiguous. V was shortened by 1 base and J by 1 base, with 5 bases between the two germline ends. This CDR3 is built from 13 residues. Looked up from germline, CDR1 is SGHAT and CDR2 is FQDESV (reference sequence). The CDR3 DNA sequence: TGTGCCAGCAGCTTAGTATTTTCCTACGAGCAGTACTTC. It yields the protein CASSLVFSYEQYF.

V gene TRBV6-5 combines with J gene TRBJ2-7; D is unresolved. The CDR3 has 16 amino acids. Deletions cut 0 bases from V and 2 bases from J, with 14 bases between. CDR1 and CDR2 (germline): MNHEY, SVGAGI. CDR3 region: CASSYSPDTSAYEQYF. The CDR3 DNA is TGTGCCAGCAGTTACTCGCCCGACACAAGCGCCTACGAGCAGTACTTC.

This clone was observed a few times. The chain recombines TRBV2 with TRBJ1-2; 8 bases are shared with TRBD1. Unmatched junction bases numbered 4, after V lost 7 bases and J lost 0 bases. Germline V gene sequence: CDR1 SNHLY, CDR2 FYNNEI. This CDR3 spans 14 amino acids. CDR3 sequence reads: CASIRQGSNYGYTF. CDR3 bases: TGTGCCAGCATCCGACAGGGGTCTAACTATGGCTACACCTTC.

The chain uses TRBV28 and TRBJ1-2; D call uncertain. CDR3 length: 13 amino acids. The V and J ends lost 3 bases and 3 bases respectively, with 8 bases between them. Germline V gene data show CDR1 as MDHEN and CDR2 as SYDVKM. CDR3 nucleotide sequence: TGTGCCAGCAGTTTTAAGAGCCACTATGGCTACACCTTC. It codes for CASSFKSHYGYTF.

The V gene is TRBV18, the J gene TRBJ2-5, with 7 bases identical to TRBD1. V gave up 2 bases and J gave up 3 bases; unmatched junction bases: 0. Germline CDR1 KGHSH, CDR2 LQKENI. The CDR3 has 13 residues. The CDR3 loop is CASSPDREETQYF. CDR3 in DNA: TGTGCCAGCTCACCAGACAGGGAAGAGACCCAGTACTTC.

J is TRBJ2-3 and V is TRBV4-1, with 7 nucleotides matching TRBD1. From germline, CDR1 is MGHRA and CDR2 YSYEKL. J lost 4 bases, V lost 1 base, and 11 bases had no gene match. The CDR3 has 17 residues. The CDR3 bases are TGCGCCAGCAGCCAAGTCCGGGACAGTTTATTCGCAGATACGCAGTATTTT. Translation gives CASSQVRDSLFADTQYF.

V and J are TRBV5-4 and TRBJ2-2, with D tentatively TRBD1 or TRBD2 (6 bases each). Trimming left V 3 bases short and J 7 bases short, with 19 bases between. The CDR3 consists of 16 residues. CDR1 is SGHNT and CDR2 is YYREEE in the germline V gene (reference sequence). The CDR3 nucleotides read TGTGCCAGCAGCTCTCCCGGGGGCCGGGGGTTCGGGGAGCTGTTTTTT. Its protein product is CASSSPGGRGFGELFF.

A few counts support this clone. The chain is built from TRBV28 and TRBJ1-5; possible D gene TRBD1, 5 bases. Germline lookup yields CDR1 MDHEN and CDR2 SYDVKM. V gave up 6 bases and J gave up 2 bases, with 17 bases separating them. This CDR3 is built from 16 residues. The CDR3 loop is CASSRAGGLGNQPQHF. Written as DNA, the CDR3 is TGTGCCAGCAGCCGGGCGGGGGGTCTGGGCAATCAGCCCCAGCATTTT.